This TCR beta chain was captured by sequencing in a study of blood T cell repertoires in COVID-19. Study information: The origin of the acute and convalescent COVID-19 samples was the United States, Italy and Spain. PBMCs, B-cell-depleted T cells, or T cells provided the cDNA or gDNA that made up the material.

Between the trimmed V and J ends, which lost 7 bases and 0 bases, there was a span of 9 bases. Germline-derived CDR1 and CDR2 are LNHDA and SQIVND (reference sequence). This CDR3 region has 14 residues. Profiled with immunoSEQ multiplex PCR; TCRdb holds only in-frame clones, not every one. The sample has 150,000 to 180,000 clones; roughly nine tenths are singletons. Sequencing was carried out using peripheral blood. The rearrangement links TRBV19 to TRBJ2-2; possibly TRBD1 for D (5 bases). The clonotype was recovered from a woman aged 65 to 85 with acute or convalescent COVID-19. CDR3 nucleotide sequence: TGTGCCAGTATGTGGGGCTCGAACACCGGGGAGCTGTTTTTT. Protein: CASMWGSNTGELFF.